These T cell receptor beta chains were read from a single sample in a study of Graves' ophthalmopathy and Graves' hyperthyroidism. TCRdb redid the calling of the multiplex PCR reads with MiXCR, one entry per CDR3 protein. This table holds over a million distinct CDR3 sequences, about 35% found once. Sequencing used peripheral blood or thyroid tissue (not recorded which). These receptors all come from an adult man with Graves' hyperthyroidism. Each CDR3 is given with its conserved first and last residue. The D gene is left open where the match is weak. The size entry is marked missing in some rows and otherwise reads once, few, many or a size class.

d_call	v_call	clone_size	j_call	cdr3_nt	cdr3_aa
-	TRBV2	few	TRBJ1-4	TGTGCCAGCAGTGTCTGGACAGATAAACTGTTTTTT	CASSVWTDKLFF
TRBD1	TRBV7-2	many	TRBJ1-6	TGTGCCAGCAGGCAACCAGGGGGAAGCTCACCCCTCCACTTT	CASRQPGGSSPLHF
TRBD1	TRBV12-3/TRBV12-4	few	TRBJ1-3	TGTGCCAGCTCTGCGACAGGGGGTGGAAACACCATATATTTT	CASSATGGGNTIYF
-	TRBV7-6	-	TRBJ1-6	TGTGCCAGCAGCTTAAGCTACGGCAGTAATTCACCCCTCCACTTT	CASSLSYGSNSPLHF
TRBD2	TRBV20-1	many	TRBJ2-7	TGCAGTGCTTTCATAGCGGGGGGACTCTACGAGCAGTACTTC	CSAFIAGGLYEQYF
TRBD2	TRBV6-9	-	TRBJ2-7	TGTGCCAGCAGTCAGCGGGGGTTCTACGAGCAGTACTTC	CASSQRGFYEQYF
TRBD1	TRBV7-2	few	TRBJ2-3	TGTGCCAGCAGCGGACAGGGCACAGATACGCAGTATTTT	CASSGQGTDTQYF
TRBD2	TRBV20-1	-	TRBJ2-6	TGCAGTGCTAGGCGGGGACTAGAAGAGGACCTGACTTTC	CSARRGLEEDLTF
TRBD1	TRBV12-3/TRBV12-4	-	TRBJ1-2	TGTGCCAGCACCGCCCCGGACAGGGCGTATGGCTACACCTTC	CASTAPDRAYGYTF
-	TRBV14	many	TRBJ2-5	TGTGCCAGCAGCCAAGATTCCGGTGGAGAGACCCAGTACTTC	CASSQDSGGETQYF